The 11 T cell receptor beta chains listed next were all sequenced from one sample in a study of blood T cell repertoires in COVID-19 (dated by TCRdb to between 2020 and 2021). The library was produced with the immunoSEQ multiplex PCR assay. This is the immuneACCESS table as TCRdb keeps it, with only in-frame sequences that have V and J called. A part of the clones is gone; compared with another copy, unresolved V genes explain less than half, and the rest is unexplained. The sample has 200,000 to 250,000 clones on record, more than 75% of them singletons. The top ten clones comprise around 5.7% of the sample. The specimen sequenced was peripheral blood. The receptors originated from a man older than 75 with acute or convalescent COVID-19.

The chain combines TRBV2 with TRBJ1-4, with 9 nucleotides matching TRBD1. Germline assignment: CDR1 SNHLY and CDR2 FYNNEI. After removal of 8 bases from V and 7 bases from J, the junction contained 8 bases not matched to a gene. The CDR3 contains 14 residues. The DNA of the CDR3 is TGTGCCAGCTCATGGACAGGGGCAGGTGAAAAACTGTTTTTT. Amino acids: CASSWTGAGEKLFF.

The CDR3: CASALAGVGEQFF. CDR3 coding DNA: TGCGCCAGCGCGCTAGCGGGAGTTGGGGAGCAGTTCTTC. The chain couples TRBV10-2 to TRBJ2-1; 10 positions match TRBD2. The germline V gene has CDR1 WSHSY and CDR2 SAAADI. This CDR3 contains 13 residues. V trimming: 8 bases; J trimming: 10 bases; junction bases outside the gene matches: 8.

This chain's CDR3 is CASSQATTSGTAYEQYF. CDR3 DNA: TGCGCCAGCAGCCAAGCTACGACTAGCGGGACTGCCTACGAGCAGTACTTC. The chain joins TRBV4-1 to TRBJ2-7; TRBD2 matches at 11 bases. The J segment lost 2 bases and the V segment lost 1 base, leaving 7 bases of the junction unmatched. CDR1 is MGHRA, CDR2 YSYEKL, per germline. The CDR3 consists of 17 residues.

This chain links TRBV18 with TRBJ2-5, with 7 nucleotides matching TRBD1. The length of the CDR3 is 12 residues. Germline values: CDR1 KGHSH, CDR2 LQKENI. Trimming at V came to 3 bases and at J to 9 bases, leaving 4 bases not matched to a gene. The CDR3 DNA is TGTGCCAGCTCACCGAATACAGGGGCCCAGTACTTC. Translating gives CASSPNTGAQYF.

This sequence joins TRBV28 and TRBJ2-3; TRBD2 agrees at 8 bases. This CDR3 region has 15 residues. Germline V gene sequence: CDR1 MDHEN, CDR2 SYDVKM. V trimming: 8 bases; J trimming: 0 bases; junction bases outside the gene matches: 7. CDR3 sequence: CASSAASGSTDTQYF. CDR3 DNA: TGTGCCAGCTCGGCGGCTAGCGGGAGCACAGATACGCAGTATTTT.

The chain recombines TRBV15 with TRBJ1-2, with a tentative D call TRBD1 (6 bases). The germline CDR1 and CDR2 sequences are LNHNV and YYDKDF (reference sequence). The CDR3 spans 14 residues. Deletions cut 2 bases from V and 4 bases from J, with 11 bases between. The CDR3 region is CATSRSGTIYGYTF. In DNA form, the CDR3 reads TGTGCCACCAGCAGATCCGGGACAATCTATGGCTACACCTTC.

The chain couples TRBV24-1 to TRBJ1-2; D is undetermined. This CDR3 has 12 amino acids. Germline V gene sequence: CDR1 KGHDR, CDR2 SFDVKD. Trimming stripped 0 bases from V and 9 bases from J, with 7 bases between. The CDR3 loop is CATSDLGRSYTF. CDR3 bases: TGTGCCACCAGTGATTTGGGGAGAAGCTACACCTTC.

The rearrangement uses TRBV18 and TRBJ2-3; perhaps TRBD1 as D (6 bases). Germline V gene sequence: CDR1 KGHSH, CDR2 LQKENI. The V end was cut by 2 bases, the J end by 6 bases, with 9 bases between. The CDR3 runs 13 residues. The CDR3 here is CASSPRTADTQYF. CDR3 coding DNA: TGTGCCAGCTCACCAAGGACAGCCGATACGCAGTATTTT.

The chain employs TRBV5-1 and TRBJ1-1; TRBD1 might be the D (6 bases). CDR1 and CDR2 from the germline V gene are SGHRS and YFSETQ. CDR3 length equals 14 residues. Between the trimmed V and J ends, which lost 5 bases and 1 base, there was a span of 12 bases. The CDR3 here is CASSPGTPNTEAFF. In DNA form, the CDR3 reads TGCGCCAGCAGTCCCGGGACACCGAACACTGAAGCTTTCTTT.

This clone was observed once. The CDR3 loop reads CASSQERGSTYEQYF. CDR3 in DNA: TGTGCCAGCAGCCAAGAACGGGGATCCACCTACGAGCAGTACTTC. This chain uses TRBV3-1 (or the pseudogene TRBV3-2) with TRBJ2-7; D possibly corresponds to TRBD2 (5 bases). Germline CDR1 LGHDT, CDR2 YNNKEL (reference sequence). Deletions cut 0 bases from V and 2 bases from J, with 11 bases between. CDR3 size: 15 residues.

V is TRBV12-3 or TRBV12-4 and J is TRBJ1-6; D unclear. This CDR3 spans 13 amino acids. V lost 2 bases and J lost 7, with 6 bases in between. CDR3 DNA: TGTGCCAGCAGTTTACGGGGAAATTCACCCCTCCACTTT. It is translated as CASSLRGNSPLHF.